These T cell receptor beta chains were read from a single sample in a study of shared clonotypes between healthy human individuals. Using immunoSEQ multiplex PCR, the repertoire was profiled, and TCRdb retains in-frame clones only, with some absent. The sample consists of some 1 million clones, about 75% of them appearing once. Sequenced: memory CD4+ T cells sorted from blood. The receptors were gathered from a man aged 18 to 29 in good health. The CDR3 runs from the conserved cysteine through the conserved F or W. Fields, in order: V gene, D gene, J gene, clone size, CDR3 DNA, CDR3 protein. D genes are given only for firm matches. For some rows the clone size is stated as once, few or many, or as a class when expanded; others skip it.

>TRBV19|TRBD2|TRBJ2-7|.
TGTGCCAGTAGTTACTACGGACTAGCGGACCGTGGCGAGCAGTACTTC
CASSYYGLADRGEQYF
>TRBV4-1|.|TRBJ1-4|.
TGCGCCAGCAGCCAAGATGGAGAGGGAAGGAAACTGTTTTTT
CASSQDGEGRKLFF
>TRBV11-2|.|TRBJ2-5|many
TGTGCCAGCAGCTCCGATTGGGTAGGGTCGGGAGAGACCCAGTACTTC
CASSSDWVGSGETQYF
>TRBV7-9|.|TRBJ2-7|few
TGTGCCAGCAGCAACCCGAAAGGGAACGAGCAGTACTTC
CASSNPKGNEQYF
>TRBV7-2|TRBD2|TRBJ2-6|.
TGTGCCAGCAGCTCCCCCCCGGGGGGGAGAGGGGCCAACGTCCTGACTTTC
CASSSPPGGRGANVLTF
>TRBV11-2|TRBD2|TRBJ2-2|.
TGTGCCAGCAGCCTGGGACTAGCGGGGTCCGGGGAGCTGTTTTTT
CASSLGLAGSGELFF
>TRBV29-1|.|TRBJ1-5|.
TGCAGCGCCGCAAGCGGGGGGGGGAATCAGCCCCAGCATTTT
CSAASGGGNQPQHF
>TRBV6-6|TRBD2|TRBJ2-7|.
TGTGCCAGCAGTTCGTATAGCGGGAAAGTTGGCGAGCAGTACTTC
CASSSYSGKVGEQYF
>TRBV29-1|TRBD1|TRBJ1-2|.
TGCAGCGCTGGGACAGGCTATGGCTACACCTTC
CSAGTGYGYTF
>TRBV28|.|TRBJ1-6|.
TGTGCCAGCAGCCTCGGGCAGATCAATTCACCCCTCCACTTT
CASSLGQINSPLHF
>TRBV10-3|.|TRBJ1-1|.
TGTGCCATCAGGGGGCGGTGGGAGTCTGAAGCTTTCTTT
CAIRGRWESEAFF
>TRBV30|TRBD1|TRBJ1-2|.
TGTGCCTGGGTGGACAGGGGGCACTATGGCTACACCTTC
CAWVDRGHYGYTF
>TRBV2|TRBD2|TRBJ2-4|.
TGTGCCAGCAGTGGGGTGGGACTAGGAGGTGGGAACATTCAGTACTTC
CASSGVGLGGGNIQYF
>TRBV6-6|.|TRBJ1-1|.
TGTGCCAGCAGTTACTCGGGCCAGGGGAACACTGAAGCTTTCTTT
CASSYSGQGNTEAFF
>TRBV5-3|.|TRBJ2-3|few
TGTGCCAGAAGCTCCGAGGATACGCAGTATTTT
CARSSEDTQYF
>TRBV4-1|.|TRBJ2-1|.
TGCGCCAGCAGCCAAACGGGACTCGACTACAATGAGCAGTTCTTC
CASSQTGLDYNEQFF
>TRBV5-4|.|TRBJ1-2|.
TGTGCCAGCAGCTTGGATCAATTCGCCTATGGCTACACCTTC
CASSLDQFAYGYTF
>TRBV30|.|TRBJ2-7|once
TGTGCCTGGAAAGGATACGAGCAGTACTTC
CAWKGYEQYF
>TRBV7-2|.|TRBJ2-2|once
TGTGCCAGCAGCCGACCTACAGCTTACACCGGGGAGCTGTTTTTT
CASSRPTAYTGELFF
>TRBV28|.|TRBJ1-3|.
TGTGCCAGCAGTTTAAGTTCAGGGACTGGAAACACCATATATTTT
CASSLSSGTGNTIYF
>TRBV4-3|.|TRBJ2-7|.
TGCGCCAGCAGCCAAGGAGCAGCGCCTACCTACGAGCAGTACTTC
CASSQGAAPTYEQYF
>TRBV2|TRBD2|TRBJ2-1|few
TGTGCCAGCAGGCCCTTGGGCGGGAGGGCCTTGGATGAGCAGTTCTTC
CASRPLGGRALDEQFF
>TRBV25-1|.|TRBJ1-5|.
TGTGCCAGCAGTGAAGGAGGGAATAGCAATCAGCCCCAGCATTTT
CASSEGGNSNQPQHF
>TRBV19|TRBD1|TRBJ2-7|.
TGTGCCAGTAGTACCTCTGTATCCGGGACAGGGTACTACGAGCAGTACTTC
CASSTSVSGTGYYEQYF
>TRBV6-5|TRBD1|TRBJ2-1|.
TGTGCCAGCAGAAGAGGGACAGGGTCCTACAATGAGCAGTTCTTC
CASRRGTGSYNEQFF
>TRBV12-5|.|TRBJ2-6|.
TGTGCTAGTGCCCCCCCGTGGTCCTCTGGGGCCAACGTCCTGACTTTC
CASAPPWSSGANVLTF
>TRBV5-6|TRBD2|TRBJ2-3|.
TGTGCCAGCAGCCTACGGGCGGGGGTCTTTGCAGATACGCAGTATTTT
CASSLRAGVFADTQYF
>TRBV6-5|.|TRBJ2-5|.
TGTGCCAGCAGCGAGTGGGGGCAGGAGACCCAGTACTTC
CASSEWGQETQYF
>TRBV30|.|TRBJ1-4|.
TGTGCCTGGAGTGTACGGACCACAACTAATGAAAAACTGTTTTTT
CAWSVRTTTNEKLFF
>TRBV2|TRBD1|TRBJ1-4|.
TGTGCCAGCAGTGAAGGGACAGGGCGCGAAAAACTGTTTTTT
CASSEGTGREKLFF
>TRBV7-9|TRBD2|TRBJ2-3|.
TGTGCCAGCAGCCTCCGGACTAGCGGGAGCGCAGATACGCAGTATTTT
CASSLRTSGSADTQYF
>TRBV7-9|TRBD1|TRBJ1-1|.
TGTGCCAGCAGCGTCAGGGGGTCCACTGAAGCTTTCTTT
CASSVRGSTEAFF
>TRBV7-8|.|TRBJ2-2|.
TGTGCCAGCAGCTTAGCTTTTACCAGGAAAAGGAACACCGGGGAGCTGTTTTTT
CASSLAFTRKRNTGELFF
>TRBV5-1|.|TRBJ2-5|.
TGCGCCAGCAGCTTGGTTCTGGCGGGGGAGACCCAGTACTTC
CASSLVLAGETQYF
>TRBV2|TRBD1|TRBJ1-1|few
TGTGCCAGCAGTTCCGACAGGGGATTCACTGAAGCTTTCTTT
CASSSDRGFTEAFF
>TRBV18|.|TRBJ2-7|.
TGTGCCAGCTCACCTTCGTATAGCTCCTACGAGCAGTACTTC
CASSPSYSSYEQYF
>TRBV29-1|.|TRBJ1-1|.
TGCAGCGTTGAAAGGTCCCGGGGGACTGAAGCTTTCTTT
CSVERSRGTEAFF
>TRBV7-2|.|TRBJ2-2|.
TGTGCCAGCAGCTTACACAGGGCGGGCACCGGGGAGCTGTTTTTT
CASSLHRAGTGELFF
>TRBV7-9|TRBD2|TRBJ2-5|.
TGTGCCAGCAGCAGAACGGGACTAGCGTACCAAGAGACCCAGTACTTC
CASSRTGLAYQETQYF
>TRBV5-1|TRBD1|TRBJ1-4|.
TGCGCCAGCAGCCCAACCGGGACAGGGTCCGGGGAGGAAAAACTGTTTTTT
CASSPTGTGSGEEKLFF
>TRBV7-9|.|TRBJ2-7|many
TGTGCCAGCAGCCAAAGGGGACCCTACGAGCAGTACTTC
CASSQRGPYEQYF